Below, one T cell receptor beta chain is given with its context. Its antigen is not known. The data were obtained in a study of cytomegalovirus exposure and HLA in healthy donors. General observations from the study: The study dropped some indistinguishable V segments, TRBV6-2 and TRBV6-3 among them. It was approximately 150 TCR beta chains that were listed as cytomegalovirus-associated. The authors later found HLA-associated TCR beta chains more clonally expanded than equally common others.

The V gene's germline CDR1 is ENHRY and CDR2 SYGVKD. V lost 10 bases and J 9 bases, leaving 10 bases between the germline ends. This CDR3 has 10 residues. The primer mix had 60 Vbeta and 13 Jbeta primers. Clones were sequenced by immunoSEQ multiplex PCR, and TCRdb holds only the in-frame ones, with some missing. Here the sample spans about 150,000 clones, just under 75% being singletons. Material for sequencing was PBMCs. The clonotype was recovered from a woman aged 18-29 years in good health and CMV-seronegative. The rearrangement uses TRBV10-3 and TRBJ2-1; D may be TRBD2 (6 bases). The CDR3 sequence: CATKAGEQFF. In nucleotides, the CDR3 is TGTGCCACCAAAGCGGGTGAGCAGTTCTTC.